These 13 T cell receptor beta chains share one sample of origin, sequenced in a study of cytomegalovirus exposure and HLA in healthy donors (dated by TCRdb to about 2017). Libraries were made using the immunoSEQ multiplex PCR assay. For the multiplex PCR, a mixture combining 60 forward primers for TCR Vbeta segments and 13 reverse primers for TCR Jbeta segments was used. The clones in this table, taken by TCRdb from immuneACCESS, are in-frame only. Not every clone is retained; where verified, under half of the shortfall comes from an unresolved V gene, and the cause of the rest is unknown. The data table for this sample lists 45,000 to 60,000 clones. The top ten clonotypes cover roughly a sixth of the sample. Material: PBMCs. The receptors shown here come from a male donor in good health and CMV-seronegative.

The chain is built from TRBV9 and TRBJ1-1, with 7 bases fitting TRBD1. Germline CDR1 is SGDLS and CDR2 is YYNGEE. The CDR3 consists of 19 residues. Losses at the gene ends were 4 bases for V and 0 bases for J; bases not matched to a gene: 18. The CDR3 nucleotides are TGTGCCAGCAGCCCCTGGAACCCGACAGGGAAGGAAATGAACACTGAAGCTTTCTTT. Protein product: CASSPWNPTGKEMNTEAFF.

V is TRBV10-3 and J is TRBJ1-5, with D uncertain. With 0 bases removed from V and 3 bases from J, the gap between germline ends came to 9 bases. The CDR3 has 15 amino acids. CDR1 is ENHRY and CDR2 is SYGVKD in the germline V gene. In DNA form, the CDR3 reads TGTGCCATCAGTGAGTCGAGCCGGGACAATCAGCCCCAGCATTTT. The encoded protein is CAISESSRDNQPQHF.

CDR3 residues: CASSQPGTVLGNTIYF. In DNA, the CDR3 is TGTGCCAGCAGCCAACCCGGGACAGTCCTTGGAAACACCATATATTTT. The chain employs TRBV14 and TRBJ1-3, with TRBD1 matching 7 bases. The CDR3 length is 16 residues. Germline loops: CDR1 SGHDN, CDR2 FVKESK. V dropped 2 bases and J dropped 3; count of bases not matched to a gene: 7.

The chain has TRBV7-9 and TRBJ2-4; 8 bases agree with TRBD1. This CDR3 contains 14 residues. With 3 bases clipped from V and 10 bases from J, the junction kept 8 bases outside the gene matches. The germline V gene has CDR1 SEHNR and CDR2 FQNEAQ (reference sequence). DNA for the CDR3: TGTGCCAGCAGCTTCTCCTTGGACAGGGAGATTCAGTACTTC. It yields the protein CASSFSLDREIQYF.

The chain uses TRBV7-9 and TRBJ1-1, with no clear D. The CDR3 covers 11 residues. Germline CDR1 is SEHNR and CDR2 is FQNEAQ (reference sequence). Trimming left V 4 bases short and J 7 bases short, with 7 bases between. CDR3 region: CASSSGGEAFF. The CDR3 DNA reads as TGTGCCAGCAGCTCTGGCGGTGAAGCTTTCTTT. The full variable domain, in which reference TRBV7-9 and TRBJ1-1 provide the parts outside the CDR3, is DTGVSQNPRHKITKRGQNVTFRCDPISEHNRLYWYRQTLGQGPEFLTYFQNEAQLEKSRLLSDRFSAERPKGSFSTLEIQRTEQGDSAMYLCASSSGGEAFFGQGTRLTVV.

The chain uses TRBV2 and TRBJ1-1; D may be TRBD1 (5 bases). Germline CDR1 is SNHLY and CDR2 is FYNNEI. The CDR3 has 16 amino acids. V gave up 6 bases and J gave up 1 base, with 18 bases separating them. The CDR3 bases are TGTGCCAGCAGCGCCCAGTGGGGCAACGAGAACACTGAAGCTTTCTTT. Its protein product is CASSAQWGNENTEAFF.

The chain links TRBV29-1 to TRBJ1-5; unclear D gene. Germline V gives CDR1 SQVTM, CDR2 ANQGSEA. The V gene lost 1 base and the J gene lost 3 bases, with 7 bases spanning the gap. This CDR3 has 13 residues. The CDR3 coding sequence is TGCAGCGTTGAAGTCTCCTCCAATCAGCCCCAGCATTTT. Encoded protein: CSVEVSSNQPQHF.

CDR3 sequence (DNA): TGTGCCAGCAGCGTTGACAGGACTGGCTCACCCCTCCACTTT. It specifies CASSVDRTGSPLHF. This sequence joins TRBV9 and TRBJ1-6; weak D call: TRBD1 (6 bases). The length of the CDR3 is 14 residues. Germline CDR1 is SGDLS and CDR2 is YYNGEE. V gave up 2 bases and J gave up 10 bases, with 13 bases separating them.

The chain links TRBV29-1 to TRBJ2-1, with 8 bases that match TRBD2. V shed 4 bases, J shed 1 base, and the junction held 6 bases outside the gene matches. The CDR3 covers 15 residues. Germline CDR1 SQVTM, CDR2 ANQGSEA. The CDR3 DNA reads as TGCAGCGTTGCGGGTAGCGGGGAATCCTACAATGAGCAGTTCTTC. This encodes CSVAGSGESYNEQFF.

This sequence joins TRBV25-1 and TRBJ2-2; weak D call: TRBD2 (6 bases). The CDR3 length is 15 residues. From germline, CDR1 is MGHDK and CDR2 SYGVNS. Trimming cost V 5 bases and J 1 base, with 11 bases left between them. The CDR3 sequence is CASSTLGGNTGELFF. The DNA of the CDR3 is TGTGCCAGCAGTACCCTGGGGGGGAACACCGGGGAGCTGTTTTTT.

The chain uses TRBV30 and TRBJ1-1, with 10 bases identical to TRBD1. Trimming removed 5 bases from V and 4 bases from J; junction bases left unmatched: 10. The CDR3 consists of 15 residues. Germline lookup yields CDR1 GTSNPN and CDR2 SVGIG (reference sequence). CDR3 loop: CAWGETGGRFTEAFF. DNA of the CDR3: TGTGCCTGGGGGGAGACAGGGGGCAGGTTCACTGAAGCTTTCTTT.

The genes are TRBV6-5 and TRBJ2-1; the D is unclear. Germline CDR1 and CDR2: MNHEY and SVGAGI. The CDR3 runs to 15 residues. V lost 5 bases and J lost 6, with 17 bases in between. The CDR3 DNA reads as TGTGCCAGCAGTAGCAATCTGCAGGTGACCAATGAGCAGTTCTTC. This translates into CASSSNLQVTNEQFF.

The rearrangement links TRBV5-1 to TRBJ2-7; D possibly corresponds to TRBD1 (6 bases). The germline CDR1 and CDR2 sequences are SGHRS and YFSETQ. The CDR3 has 13 amino acids. Trimming removed 4 bases at V and 3 bases at J, with 11 bases between. The CDR3 bases are TGCGCCAGCAGCCGACAGGACAACTACGAGCAGTACTTC. It translates to CASSRQDNYEQYF.